The 3 T cell receptor beta chains presented below share a single source sample, sequenced in a study of blood T cell repertoires in COVID-19. Libraries were prepared by immunoSEQ multiplex PCR; TCRdb keeps only in-frame clonotypes and omits some of them. The table records approximately 96,000 clones, 81% of them present only once. The sample taken for sequencing was peripheral blood. The receptors were sampled from an elderly woman with acute or convalescent COVID-19.

The chain combines TRBV2 with TRBJ2-5; 8 bases match TRBD2. This CDR3 spans 15 amino acids. Per germline, CDR1 SNHLY and CDR2 FYNNEI. V lost 7 bases, J lost 4 bases, and 11 bases stayed unmatched. The CDR3 loop reads CASKSNSRGGETQYF. In DNA form, the CDR3 reads TGTGCCAGCAAAAGCAATTCCCGGGGGGGAGAGACCCAGTACTTC.

The DNA of the CDR3 is TGTGCCAGCAGCTTTATGGGGAGGGCGGCTGAAGCTTTCTTT. This sequence encodes CASSFMGRAAEAFF. This chain links TRBV5-8 with TRBJ1-1, with unresolved D. The V end was cut by 2 bases, the J end by 6 bases, with 14 bases between. The CDR3 loop spans 14 amino acids. Germline V gene data show CDR1 as SGHTS and CDR2 as YDEGEE.

This chain connects TRBV27 to TRBJ1-2; the match to TRBD1 covers 12 bases. Trimming took 6 bases from V and 6 from J; bases not matched to a gene: 14. The germline V gene encodes CDR1 MNHEY and CDR2 SMNVEV (reference sequence). CDR3 length: 17 residues. CDR3 nucleotides: TGTGCCAGCAGGCCCTCGGGACAGGGGGCAGGGGGAAATGGCTACACCTTC. It is translated as CASRPSGQGAGGNGYTF.